This T cell receptor (beta chain) comes out of a study of T cell responses to AZD1222 COVID-19 vaccine (dated by TCRdb to the early 2020s). In terms of the full investigation: Because spike-specific TCR depth and breadth did not differ between the two schedules, AZD1222 recipients who got a second dose at roughly 4 weeks were pooled with those who got a second dose at roughly 12 weeks. A total of just over 230 trial participants underwent TCR sequencing, of whom around 210 had received two doses of AZD1222 and 26 had received two doses of the MenACWY control vaccine. Trial participants were enrolled by age into 18-55, 56-69 and 70-plus year subgroups, with roughly 150, 30 and 60 TCR-sequenced participants respectively.

Overall study results and their limits: The whole spike protein was spanned by vaccine-associated CD4 TCRs, and dominant responses were seen in regions 160-218 and 743-854. Conclusions about previously exposed vaccinees are limited because only five to seven AZD1222 recipients were SARS-CoV-2 seropositive at baseline. Reportedly, almost half of the unique spike-specific TCRs recognized epitopes lying outside the regions that are mutated in the B.1.351 and B.1.1.7 variants. In the small 56-69-year group, the increase in depth fell short of significance, most likely because of low power. After two AZD1222 doses, both the breadth and the depth of spike-specific TCRs were significantly higher than at day 0 and than in MenACWY recipients. Participants were mostly white British and included more females than males, and it was suggested by the authors that clonal diversity may have been underestimated. Because no samples from the day 14 peak response were available, repertoires could be characterized only after the peak T cell response.

The CDR3 regions of human TCRbeta chains were subjected to immunosequencing. As for the authors' bioinformatics: TCRs in the repertoires were matched against a reference library of SARS-CoV-2-specific TCRs that had been generated with the MIRA antigen-specificity platform. Breadth meant the fraction of unique TCRs that were SARS-CoV-2-associated, whereas depth meant the fraction of total T cells that were SARS-CoV-2-associated. Each spike-specific TCR was assigned to its reactive spike region and to a CD4 or CD8 class using the MIRA data. Log10-transformed breadth and depth values were compared by one-way ANOVA with Sidak's multiple comparisons tests. TCRdb limited this immuneACCESS table to in-frame rearrangements with V and J called. A share of clones is missing; checked studies link under half to unresolved V genes, and the rest is unexplained. Clone size and V and J calls were adopted from that table, with D and trimming inferred from the DNA. This sample holds about 170,000 clones; about 92% were observed only once. The leading ten clones occupy about 4% of the sample.

The meaning of the sample's time point label: baseline before first vaccination. Vaccinee samples came from UK trials COV001 and COV002, including a single-blind randomized controlled phase 2/3 trial of AZD1222 (ChAdOx1 nCoV-19) in healthy adults. For TCRbeta chain sequencing, PBMC samples from trial participants were taken at day 0 and at day 28 after the second dose. As concerns this clone: Its recognized antigen is unknown. Per-nucleotide qualities are absent, and no much larger clonotype sits a single base away.

This specimen consisted of peripheral blood, obtained on day 0 of AZD1222 vaccination. This receptor was taken from an adult in good health.

This receptor has the CDR3 CASSAEKGSTDEQYF. DNA sequence: TGTGCCAGCAGCGCCGAAAAGGGCTCTACCGACGAGCAGTACTTC. The sequence joins TRBV9 to TRBJ2-7, with the D gene not confidently named. V lost 3 bases and J lost 5 bases; the stretch between them is 18 bases long. CDR1 SGDLS and CDR2 YYNGEE were looked up in the germline V gene. The CDR3 measures 15 amino acids from cysteine to phenylalanine. The DNA shown is the 45-base CDR3, in frame from base 1.